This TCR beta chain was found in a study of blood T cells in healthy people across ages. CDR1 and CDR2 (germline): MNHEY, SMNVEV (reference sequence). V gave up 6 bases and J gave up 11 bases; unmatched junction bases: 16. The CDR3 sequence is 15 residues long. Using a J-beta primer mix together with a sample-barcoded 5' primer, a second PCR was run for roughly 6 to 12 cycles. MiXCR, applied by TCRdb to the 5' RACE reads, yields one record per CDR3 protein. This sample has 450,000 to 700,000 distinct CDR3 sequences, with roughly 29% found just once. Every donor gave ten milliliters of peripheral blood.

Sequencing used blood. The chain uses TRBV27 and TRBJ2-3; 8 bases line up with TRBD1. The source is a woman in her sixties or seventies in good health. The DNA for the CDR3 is TGTGCCAGCAGGGGGAAGGGGCAGGGGGCTTGGGTGCAGTATTTT. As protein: CASRGKGQGAWVQYF.